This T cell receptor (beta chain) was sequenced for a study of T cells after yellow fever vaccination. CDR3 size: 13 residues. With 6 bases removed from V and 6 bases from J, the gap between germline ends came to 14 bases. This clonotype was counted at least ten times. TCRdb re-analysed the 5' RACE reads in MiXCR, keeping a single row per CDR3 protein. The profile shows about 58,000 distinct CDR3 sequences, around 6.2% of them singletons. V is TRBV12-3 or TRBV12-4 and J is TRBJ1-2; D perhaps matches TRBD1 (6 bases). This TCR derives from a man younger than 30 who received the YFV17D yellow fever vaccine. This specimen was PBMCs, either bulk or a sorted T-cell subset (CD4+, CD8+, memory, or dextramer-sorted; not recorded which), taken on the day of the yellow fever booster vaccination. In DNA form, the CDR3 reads TGTGCCAGCAGCACAGGACAGCGGAATGGCTACACCTTC. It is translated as CASSTGQRNGYTF.